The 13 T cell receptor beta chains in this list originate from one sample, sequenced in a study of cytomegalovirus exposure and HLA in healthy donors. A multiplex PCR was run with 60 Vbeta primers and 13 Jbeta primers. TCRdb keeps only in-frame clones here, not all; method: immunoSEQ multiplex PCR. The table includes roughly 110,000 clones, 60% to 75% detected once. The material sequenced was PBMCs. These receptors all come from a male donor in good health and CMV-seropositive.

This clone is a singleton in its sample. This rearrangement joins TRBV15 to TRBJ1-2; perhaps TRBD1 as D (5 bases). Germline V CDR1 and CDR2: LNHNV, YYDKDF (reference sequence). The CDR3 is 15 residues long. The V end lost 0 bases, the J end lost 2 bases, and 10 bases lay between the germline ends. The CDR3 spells CATSRDDSVNYGYTF. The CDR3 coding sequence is TGTGCCACCAGCAGAGATGACAGCGTAAACTATGGCTACACCTTC.

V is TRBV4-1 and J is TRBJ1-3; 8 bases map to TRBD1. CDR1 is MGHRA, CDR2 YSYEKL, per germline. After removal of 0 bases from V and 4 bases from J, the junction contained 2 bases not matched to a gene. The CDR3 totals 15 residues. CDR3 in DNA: TGCGCCAGCAGCCAAGACAGGGGGCAGGGAAACACCATATATTTT. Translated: CASSQDRGQGNTIYF.

CDR3 residues: CASSADRGTEAFF. The CDR3 coding sequence is TGTGCCAGTAGTGCCGACAGGGGAACTGAAGCTTTCTTT. The chain combines TRBV19 with TRBJ1-1, with 8 bases lining up with TRBD1. This CDR3 contains 13 residues. V was clipped by 5 bases and J by 5 bases; unmatched bases: 4. Per germline, CDR1 LNHDA and CDR2 SQIVND (reference sequence).

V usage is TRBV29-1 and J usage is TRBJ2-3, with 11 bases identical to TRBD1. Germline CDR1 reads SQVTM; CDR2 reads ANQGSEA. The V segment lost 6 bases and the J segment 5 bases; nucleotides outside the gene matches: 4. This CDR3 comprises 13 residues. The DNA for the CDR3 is TGCAGCGTGGACAGGGGGCGAATAGATACGCAGTATTTT. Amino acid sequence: CSVDRGRIDTQYF.

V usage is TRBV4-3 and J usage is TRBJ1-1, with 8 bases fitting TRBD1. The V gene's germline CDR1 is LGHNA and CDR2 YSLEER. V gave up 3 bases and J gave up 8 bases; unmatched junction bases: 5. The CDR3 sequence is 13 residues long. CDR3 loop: CASSHGQGWEAFF. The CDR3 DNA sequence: TGCGCCAGCAGCCATGGACAGGGTTGGGAAGCTTTCTTT.

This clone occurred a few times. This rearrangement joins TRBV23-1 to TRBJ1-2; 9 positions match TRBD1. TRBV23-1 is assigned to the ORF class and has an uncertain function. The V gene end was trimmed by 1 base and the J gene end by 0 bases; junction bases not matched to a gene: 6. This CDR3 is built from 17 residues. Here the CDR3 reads CASSQLQGAKANYGYTF. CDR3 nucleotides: TGCGCCAGCAGTCAATTACAGGGGGCTAAGGCTAACTATGGCTACACCTTC.

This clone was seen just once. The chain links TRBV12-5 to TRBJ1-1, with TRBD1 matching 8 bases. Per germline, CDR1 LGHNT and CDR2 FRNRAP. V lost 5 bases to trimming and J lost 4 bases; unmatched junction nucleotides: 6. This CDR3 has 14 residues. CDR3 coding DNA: TGTGCTAGTGGTCTCGCCGGACAGGGCACTGAAGCTTTCTTT. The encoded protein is CASGLAGQGTEAFF.

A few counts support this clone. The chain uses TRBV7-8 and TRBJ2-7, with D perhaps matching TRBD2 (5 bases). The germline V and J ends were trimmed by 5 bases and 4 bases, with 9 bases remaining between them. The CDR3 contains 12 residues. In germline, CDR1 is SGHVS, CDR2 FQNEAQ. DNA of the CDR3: TGTGCCAGCAGCCATGAGGGATACGAGCAGTACTTC. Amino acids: CASSHEGYEQYF. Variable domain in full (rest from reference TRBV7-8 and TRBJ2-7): GAGVSQSPRYKVAKRGQDVALRCDPISGHVSLFWYQQALGQGPEFLTYFQNEAQLDKSGLPSDRFFAERPEGSVSTLKIQRTQQEDSAVYLCASSHEGYEQYFGPGTRLTVT.

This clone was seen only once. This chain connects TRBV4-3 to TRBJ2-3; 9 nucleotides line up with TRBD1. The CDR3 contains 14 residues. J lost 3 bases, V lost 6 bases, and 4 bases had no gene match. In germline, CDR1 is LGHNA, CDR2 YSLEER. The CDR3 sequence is CASSPDRGTDTQYF. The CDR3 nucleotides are TGCGCCAGCAGTCCGGACAGGGGTACAGATACGCAGTATTTT.

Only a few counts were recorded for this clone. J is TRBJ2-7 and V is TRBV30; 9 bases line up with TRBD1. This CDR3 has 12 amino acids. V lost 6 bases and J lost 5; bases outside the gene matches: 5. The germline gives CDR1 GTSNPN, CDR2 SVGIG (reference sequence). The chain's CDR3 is CACRDREDEQYF. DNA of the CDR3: TGTGCCTGCCGGGACAGGGAGGACGAGCAGTACTTC.

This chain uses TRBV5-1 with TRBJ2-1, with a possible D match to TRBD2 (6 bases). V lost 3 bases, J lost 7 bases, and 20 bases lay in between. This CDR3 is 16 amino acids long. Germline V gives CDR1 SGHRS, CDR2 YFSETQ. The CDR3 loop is CASSSSSAGIKNEQFF. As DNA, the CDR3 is TGCGCCAGCAGCTCTAGCTCCGCGGGGATTAAAAATGAGCAGTTCTTC.

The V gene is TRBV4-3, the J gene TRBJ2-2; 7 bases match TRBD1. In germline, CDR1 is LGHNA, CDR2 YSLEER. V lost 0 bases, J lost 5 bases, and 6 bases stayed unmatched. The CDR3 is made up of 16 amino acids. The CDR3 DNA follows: TGCGCCAGCAGCCAAGACTACGGGACAGAGACCGGGGAGCTGTTTTTT. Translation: CASSQDYGTETGELFF.

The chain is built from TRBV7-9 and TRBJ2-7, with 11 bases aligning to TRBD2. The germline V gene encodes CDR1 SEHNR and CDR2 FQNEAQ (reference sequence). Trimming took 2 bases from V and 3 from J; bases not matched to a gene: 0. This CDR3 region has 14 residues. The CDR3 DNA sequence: TGTGCCAGCAGCTTACTAGCGGGGGGCTACGAGCAGTACTTC. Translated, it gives CASSLLAGGYEQYF.